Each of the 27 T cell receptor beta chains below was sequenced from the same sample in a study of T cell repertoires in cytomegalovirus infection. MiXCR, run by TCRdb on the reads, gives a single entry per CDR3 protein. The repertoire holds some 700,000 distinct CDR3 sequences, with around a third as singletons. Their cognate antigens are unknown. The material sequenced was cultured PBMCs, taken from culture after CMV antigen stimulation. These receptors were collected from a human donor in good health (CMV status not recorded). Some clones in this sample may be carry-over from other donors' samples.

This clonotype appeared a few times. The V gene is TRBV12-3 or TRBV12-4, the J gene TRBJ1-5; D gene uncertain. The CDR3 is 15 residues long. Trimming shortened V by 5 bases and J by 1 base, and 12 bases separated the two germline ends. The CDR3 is CASSPATWSNQPQHF. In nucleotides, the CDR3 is TGTGCCAGCAGTCCCGCCACGTGGAGCAATCAGCCCCAGCATTTT.

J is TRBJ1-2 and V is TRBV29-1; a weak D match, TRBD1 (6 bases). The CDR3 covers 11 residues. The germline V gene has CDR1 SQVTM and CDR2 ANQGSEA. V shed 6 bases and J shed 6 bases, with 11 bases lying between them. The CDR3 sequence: CSVQGYDGYTF. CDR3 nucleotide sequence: TGCAGCGTGCAGGGGTATGATGGCTACACCTTC.

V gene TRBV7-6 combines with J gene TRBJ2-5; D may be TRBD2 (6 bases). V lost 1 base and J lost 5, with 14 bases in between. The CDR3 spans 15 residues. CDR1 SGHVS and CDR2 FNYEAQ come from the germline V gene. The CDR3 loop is CASSLVGGVGETQYF. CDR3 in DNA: TGTGCCAGCAGCTTAGTTGGAGGGGTTGGGGAGACCCAGTACTTC.

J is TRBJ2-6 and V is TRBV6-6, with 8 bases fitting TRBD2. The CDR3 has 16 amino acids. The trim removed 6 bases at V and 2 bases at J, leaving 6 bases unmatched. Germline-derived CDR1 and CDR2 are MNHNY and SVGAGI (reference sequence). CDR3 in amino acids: CASSRGGLTGANVLTF. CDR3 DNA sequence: TGTGCCAGCAGCCGCGGGGGGCTCACTGGGGCCAACGTCCTGACTTTC.

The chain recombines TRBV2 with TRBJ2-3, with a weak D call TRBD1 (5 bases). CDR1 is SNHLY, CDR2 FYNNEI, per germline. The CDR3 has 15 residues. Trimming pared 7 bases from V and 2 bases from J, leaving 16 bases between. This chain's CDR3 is CASIYQQGTTDTQYF. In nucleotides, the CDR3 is TGTGCCAGCATTTATCAGCAGGGAACCACAGATACGCAGTATTTT.

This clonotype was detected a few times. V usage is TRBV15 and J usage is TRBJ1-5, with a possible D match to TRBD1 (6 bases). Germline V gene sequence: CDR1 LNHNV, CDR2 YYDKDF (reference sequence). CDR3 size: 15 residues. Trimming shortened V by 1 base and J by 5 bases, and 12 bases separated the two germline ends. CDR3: CATSRGGQDDQPQHF. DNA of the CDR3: TGTGCCACCAGCAGAGGGGGACAAGACGATCAGCCCCAGCATTTT.

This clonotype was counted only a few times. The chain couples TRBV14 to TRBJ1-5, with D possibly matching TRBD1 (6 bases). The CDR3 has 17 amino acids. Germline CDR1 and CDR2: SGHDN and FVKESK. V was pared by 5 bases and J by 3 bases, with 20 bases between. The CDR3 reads CASSSRRGRQDNQPQHF. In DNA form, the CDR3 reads TGTGCCAGCAGCTCCCGTAGGGGTAGACAGGACAATCAGCCCCAGCATTTT.

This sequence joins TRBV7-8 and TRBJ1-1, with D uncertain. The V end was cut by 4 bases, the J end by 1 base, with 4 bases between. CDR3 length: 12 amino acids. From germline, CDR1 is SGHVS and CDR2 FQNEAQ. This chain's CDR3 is CASSWWNTEAFF. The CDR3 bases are TGTGCCAGCAGCTGGTGGAACACTGAAGCTTTCTTT.

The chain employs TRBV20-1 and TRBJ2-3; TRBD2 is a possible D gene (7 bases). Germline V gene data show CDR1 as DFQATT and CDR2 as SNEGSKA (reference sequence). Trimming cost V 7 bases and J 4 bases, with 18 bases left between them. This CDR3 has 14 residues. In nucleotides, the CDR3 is TGCAGTGACGATAGGGGGGGTCGGGCAGATACGCAGTATTTT. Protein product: CSDDRGGRADTQYF.

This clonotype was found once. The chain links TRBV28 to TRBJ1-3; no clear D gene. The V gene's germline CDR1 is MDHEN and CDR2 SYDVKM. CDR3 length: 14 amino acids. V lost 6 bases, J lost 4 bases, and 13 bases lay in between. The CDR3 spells CASSERQSGNTIYF. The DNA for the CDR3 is TGTGCCAGCAGCGAACGACAATCAGGAAACACCATATATTTT.

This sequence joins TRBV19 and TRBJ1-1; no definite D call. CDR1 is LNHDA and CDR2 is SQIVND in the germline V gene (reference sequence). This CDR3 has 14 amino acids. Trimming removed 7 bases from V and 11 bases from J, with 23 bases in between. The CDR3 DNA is TGTGCCAGTACCTCCCCCGGGTGGGGATCCCCGGCTTTCTTT. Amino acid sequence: CASTSPGWGSPAFF.

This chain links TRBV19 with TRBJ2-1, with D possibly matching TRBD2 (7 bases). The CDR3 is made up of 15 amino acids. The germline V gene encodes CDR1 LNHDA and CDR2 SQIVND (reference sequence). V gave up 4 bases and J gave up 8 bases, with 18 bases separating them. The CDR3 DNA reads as TGTGCCAGTAGTAACTGGGGGGGCTCCGTCGATGAGCAGTTCTTC. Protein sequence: CASSNWGGSVDEQFF.

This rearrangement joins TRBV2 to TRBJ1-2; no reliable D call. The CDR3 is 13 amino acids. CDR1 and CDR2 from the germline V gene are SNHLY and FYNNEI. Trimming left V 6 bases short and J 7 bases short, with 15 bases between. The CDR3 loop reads CASRAATDGGYTF. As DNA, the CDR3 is TGTGCCAGCAGGGCCGCAACCGACGGTGGCTACACCTTC.

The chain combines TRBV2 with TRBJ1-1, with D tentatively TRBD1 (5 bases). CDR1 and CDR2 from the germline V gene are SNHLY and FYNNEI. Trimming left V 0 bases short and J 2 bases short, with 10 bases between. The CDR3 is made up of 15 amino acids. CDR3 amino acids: CASSEAIGANTEAFF. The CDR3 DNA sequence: TGTGCCAGCAGTGAAGCCATAGGGGCAAACACTGAAGCTTTCTTT. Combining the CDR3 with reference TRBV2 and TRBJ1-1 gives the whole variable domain EPEVTQTPSHQVTQMGQEVILRCVPISNHLYFYWYRQILGQKVEFLVSFYNNEISEKSEIFDDQFSVERPDGSNFTLKIRSTKLEDSAMYFCASSEAIGANTEAFFGQGTRLTVV.

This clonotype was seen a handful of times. This CDR3 reads CASSLETSEQYF. DNA of the CDR3: TGCGCCAGCAGCCTCGAGACGTCTGAGCAGTACTTC. The V gene is TRBV5-1, the J gene TRBJ2-7, with D unresolved. Deletions cut 4 bases from V and 7 bases from J, with 12 bases between. The CDR3 runs to 12 residues. Germline lookup yields CDR1 SGHRS and CDR2 YFSETQ.

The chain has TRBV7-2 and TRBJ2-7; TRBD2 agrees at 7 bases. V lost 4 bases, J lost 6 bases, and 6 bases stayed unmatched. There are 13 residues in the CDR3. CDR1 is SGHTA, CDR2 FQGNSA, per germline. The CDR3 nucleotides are TGTGCCAGCAGCTCCGGGAGGCTAATCGAGCAGTACTTC. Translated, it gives CASSSGRLIEQYF.

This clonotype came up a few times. The chain's CDR3 is CATSRDLMDAWSTEAFF. In DNA, the CDR3 is TGTGCCACCAGCAGAGATCTCATGGACGCTTGGTCCACTGAAGCTTTCTTT. The rearrangement links TRBV15 to TRBJ1-1; the D is unclear. The CDR3 totals 17 residues. In germline, CDR1 is LNHNV, CDR2 YYDKDF (reference sequence). Trimming took off 0 bases at V and 4 bases at J, with 18 bases between the two ends.

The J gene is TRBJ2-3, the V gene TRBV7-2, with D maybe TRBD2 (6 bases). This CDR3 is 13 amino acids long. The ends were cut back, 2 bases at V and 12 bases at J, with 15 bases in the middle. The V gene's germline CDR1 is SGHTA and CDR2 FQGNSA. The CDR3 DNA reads TGTGCCAGCAGCTTATTTGGCGGGGCCCATCAGTATTTT. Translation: CASSLFGGAHQYF.

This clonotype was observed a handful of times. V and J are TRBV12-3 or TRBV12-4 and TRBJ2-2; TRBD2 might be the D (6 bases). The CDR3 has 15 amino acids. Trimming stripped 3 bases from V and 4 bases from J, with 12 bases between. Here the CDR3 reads CASSLVGRITGELFF. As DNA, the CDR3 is TGTGCCAGCAGTTTGGTCGGGAGAATCACCGGGGAGCTGTTTTTT.

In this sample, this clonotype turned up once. CDR3 sequence (DNA): TGTGCCAGTAGTTCCTGGGTAGCGGGAGAAGGGAACACCGGGGAGCTGTTTTTT. Translation gives CASSSWVAGEGNTGELFF. The genes are TRBV19 and TRBJ2-2; 9 nucleotides agree with TRBD2. The trim removed 5 bases at V and 1 base at J, leaving 11 bases unmatched. Germline lookup yields CDR1 LNHDA and CDR2 SQIVND (reference sequence). There are 18 residues in the CDR3.

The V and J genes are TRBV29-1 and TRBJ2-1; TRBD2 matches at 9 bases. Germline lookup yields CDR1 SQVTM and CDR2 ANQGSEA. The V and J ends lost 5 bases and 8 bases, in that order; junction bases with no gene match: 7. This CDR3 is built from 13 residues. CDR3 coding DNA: TGCAGCGTTCTAGCGGGATTCAAGTATGAGCAGTTCTTC. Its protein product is CSVLAGFKYEQFF.

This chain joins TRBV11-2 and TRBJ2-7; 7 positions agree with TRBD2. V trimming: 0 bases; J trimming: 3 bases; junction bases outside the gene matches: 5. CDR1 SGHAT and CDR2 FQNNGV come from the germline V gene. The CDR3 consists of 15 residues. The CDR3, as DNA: TGTGCCAGCAGCTTAGAATTATCGGGAGGCTACGAGCAGTACTTC. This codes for CASSLELSGGYEQYF.

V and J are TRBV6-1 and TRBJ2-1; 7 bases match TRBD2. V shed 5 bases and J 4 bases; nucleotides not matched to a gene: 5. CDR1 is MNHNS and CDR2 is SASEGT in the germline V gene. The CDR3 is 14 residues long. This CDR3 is CASSMRGIYNEQFF. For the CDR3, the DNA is TGTGCCAGCAGTATGCGGGGGATATACAATGAGCAGTTCTTC.

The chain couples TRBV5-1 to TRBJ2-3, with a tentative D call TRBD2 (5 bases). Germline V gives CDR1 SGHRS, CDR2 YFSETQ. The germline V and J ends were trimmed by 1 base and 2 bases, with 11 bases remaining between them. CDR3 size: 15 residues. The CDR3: CASSLLQEATDTQYF. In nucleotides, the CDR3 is TGCGCCAGCAGCTTGCTGCAGGAGGCCACAGATACGCAGTATTTT.

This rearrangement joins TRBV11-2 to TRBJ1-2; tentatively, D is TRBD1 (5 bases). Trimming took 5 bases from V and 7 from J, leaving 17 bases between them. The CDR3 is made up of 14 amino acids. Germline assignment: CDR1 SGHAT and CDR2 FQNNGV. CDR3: CASSPASQGFGYTF. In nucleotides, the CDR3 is TGTGCCAGCAGCCCAGCCTCCCAGGGTTTTGGCTACACCTTC.

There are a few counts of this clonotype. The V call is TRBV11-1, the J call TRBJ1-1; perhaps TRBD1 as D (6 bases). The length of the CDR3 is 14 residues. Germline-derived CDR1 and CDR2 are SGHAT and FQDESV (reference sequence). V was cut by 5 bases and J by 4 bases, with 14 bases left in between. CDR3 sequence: CASSKIRGATEAFF. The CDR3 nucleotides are TGTGCCAGCAGCAAGATCAGGGGTGCCACTGAAGCTTTCTTT.

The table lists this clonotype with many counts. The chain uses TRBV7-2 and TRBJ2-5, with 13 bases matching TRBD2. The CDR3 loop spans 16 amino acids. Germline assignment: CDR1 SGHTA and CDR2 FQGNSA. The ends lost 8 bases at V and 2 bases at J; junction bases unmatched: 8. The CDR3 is CASEPRTSGGQETQYF. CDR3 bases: TGTGCCAGCGAGCCCCGGACTAGCGGGGGACAAGAGACCCAGTACTTC. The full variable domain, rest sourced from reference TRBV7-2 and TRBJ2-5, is GAGVSQSPSNKVTEKGKDVELRCDPISGHTALYWYRQSLGQGLEFLIYFQGNSAPDKSGLPSDRFSAERTGGSVSTLTIQRTQQEDSAVYLCASEPRTSGGQETQYFGPGTRLLVL.